Shown below are 10 T cell receptor beta chains from a single sample sequenced in a study of cytomegalovirus exposure and HLA in healthy donors. Use of 60 Vbeta and 13 Jbeta primers characterized the PCR. Measured with immunoSEQ multiplex PCR; TCRdb has only the in-frame clones, and not every one. This sample has approximately 110,000 clones; roughly 70% occur once, and the top ten carry roughly 8.3%. Material for sequencing was PBMCs. The source of these receptors is a man aged 18-30 years in good health and CMV-seropositive.

The rearrangement joins TRBV6-4 to TRBJ2-2, with 7 bases identical to TRBD2. V lost 0 bases to trimming and J lost 4 bases; unmatched junction nucleotides: 5. The CDR3 extends over 16 amino acids. Germline V gene sequence: CDR1 MRHNA, CDR2 SNTAGT. DNA of the CDR3: TGTGCCAGCAGTGACTCGGGGGGGACCCTCACCGGGGAGCTGTTTTTT. This codes for CASSDSGGTLTGELFF.

V gene TRBV21-1 combines with J gene TRBJ2-7; the D call in the table, TRBD1, was not verified against the DNA. TRBV21-1 is flagged as a pseudogene. The CDR3 has 15 amino acids. The CDR3 sequence: CASSNDTGPLYEQYV. The CDR3 nucleotides are TGTGCCAGCAGCAACGACACAGGACCTCTCTACGAGCAGTACGTC.

V usage is TRBV29-1 and J usage is TRBJ1-2, with 8 bases identical to TRBD1. V gave up 4 bases and J gave up 4 bases; unmatched junction bases: 5. The CDR3 runs to 13 residues. Per germline, CDR1 SQVTM and CDR2 ANQGSEA. This CDR3 reads CSVATGVGYGYTF. Here the CDR3 DNA reads TGCAGCGTTGCGACAGGGGTTGGCTATGGCTACACCTTC.

The chain combines TRBV4-2 with TRBJ2-5; 12 nucleotides agree with TRBD2. Looked up from germline, CDR1 is LGHNA and CDR2 is YNFKEQ. V was pared by 0 bases and J by 5 bases, with 4 bases of the junction left unmatched. The length of the CDR3 is 16 residues. Here the CDR3 reads CASSQDPSGGAETQYF. For the CDR3, the DNA is TGTGCCAGCAGCCAAGATCCTAGCGGGGGGGCGGAGACCCAGTACTTC.

This clone was detected only a few times. The V and J genes are TRBV5-1 and TRBJ2-7; a possible D gene is TRBD1 (5 bases). Germline loops: CDR1 SGHRS, CDR2 YFSETQ. This CDR3 spans 15 amino acids. Trimming took off 0 bases at V and 4 bases at J, with 14 bases between the two ends. CDR3 residues: CASSLDRTLFYEQYF. Written as DNA, the CDR3 is TGCGCCAGCAGCTTGGACAGGACGCTCTTTTACGAGCAGTACTTC. Full variable domain (rest looked up from reference TRBV5-1 and TRBJ2-7): KAGVTQTPRYLIKTRGQQVTLSCSPISGHRSVSWYQQTPGQGLQFLFEYFSETQRNKGNFPGRFSGRQFSNSRSEMNVSTLELGDSALYLCASSLDRTLFYEQYFGPGTRLTVT.

The gene calls are TRBV4-2 and TRBJ1-1; TRBD1 is a possible D gene (5 bases). The CDR3 length is 14 residues. Deletions cut 4 bases from V and 3 bases from J, with 12 bases between. Germline V gene lookup returns CDR1 LGHNA and CDR2 YNFKEQ. In DNA form, the CDR3 reads TGTGCCAGCAGCCGGGGCGAACCCGACACTGAAGCTTTCTTT. Translation gives CASSRGEPDTEAFF.

This clone was counted between two and nine times. The chain recombines TRBV7-6 with TRBJ1-1; D may be TRBD1 (5 bases). Trimming left V 0 bases short and J 4 bases short, with 6 bases between. Germline lookup yields CDR1 SGHVS and CDR2 FNYEAQ. The CDR3 has 13 residues. The CDR3 DNA follows: TGTGCCAGCAGCTTAGCAGGGGTCACTGAAGCTTTCTTT. Protein: CASSLAGVTEAFF.

The chain carries TRBV2 and TRBJ2-3, with no clear D. CDR3 size: 13 residues. The V end was cut by 0 bases, the J end by 4 bases, with 5 bases between. The germline gives CDR1 SNHLY, CDR2 FYNNEI. The CDR3 reads CASSEAFSDTQYF. The CDR3 nucleotides are TGTGCCAGCAGTGAAGCCTTCTCAGATACGCAGTATTTT.

This sequence joins TRBV6-6 and TRBJ1-5; possible D gene TRBD1, 6 bases. V dropped 4 bases and J dropped 2 bases, with 9 bases sitting between them. The germline V gene encodes CDR1 MNHNY and CDR2 SVGAGI (reference sequence). The CDR3 is 14 residues long. The CDR3 sequence: CASSFDRRNQPQHF. Written as DNA, the CDR3 is TGTGCCAGCAGTTTCGACAGGCGCAATCAGCCCCAGCATTTT.

This clone occurred once. V and J are TRBV6-1 and TRBJ2-3; maybe TRBD1 (5 bases). This CDR3 spans 14 amino acids. Germline V lookup: CDR1 MNHNS, CDR2 SASEGT. Trimming pared 6 bases from V and 1 base from J, leaving 11 bases between. CDR3 coding DNA: TGTGCCAGCAGCAACCTAGGGGGCACAGATACGCAGTATTTT. Its translation is CASSNLGGTDTQYF.